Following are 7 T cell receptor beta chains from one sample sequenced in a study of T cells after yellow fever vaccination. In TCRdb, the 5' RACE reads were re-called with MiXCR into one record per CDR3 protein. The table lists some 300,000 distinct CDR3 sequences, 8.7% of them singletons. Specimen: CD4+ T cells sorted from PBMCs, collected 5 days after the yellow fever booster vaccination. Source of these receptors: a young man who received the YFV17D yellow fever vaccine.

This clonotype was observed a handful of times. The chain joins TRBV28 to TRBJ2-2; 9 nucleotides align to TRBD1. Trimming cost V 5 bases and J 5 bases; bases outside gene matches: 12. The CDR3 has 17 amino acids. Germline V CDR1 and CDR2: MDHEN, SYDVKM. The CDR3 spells CASSPGPGTGWTGELFF. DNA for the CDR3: TGTGCCAGCAGTCCAGGTCCTGGGACAGGGTGGACCGGGGAGCTGTTTTTT. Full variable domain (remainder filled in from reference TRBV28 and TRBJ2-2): DVKVTQSSRYLVKRTGEKVFLECVQDMDHENMFWYRQDPGLGLRLIYFSYDVKMKEKGDIPEGYSVSREKKERFSLILESASTNQTSMYLCASSPGPGTGWTGELFFGEGSRLTVL.

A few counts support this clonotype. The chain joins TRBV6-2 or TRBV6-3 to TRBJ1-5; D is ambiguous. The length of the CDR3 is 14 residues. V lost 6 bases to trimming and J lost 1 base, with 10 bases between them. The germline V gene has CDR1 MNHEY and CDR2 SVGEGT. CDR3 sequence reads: CASSQAVSNQPQHF. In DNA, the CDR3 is TGTGCCAGCAGCCAGGCGGTGAGCAATCAGCCCCAGCATTTT.

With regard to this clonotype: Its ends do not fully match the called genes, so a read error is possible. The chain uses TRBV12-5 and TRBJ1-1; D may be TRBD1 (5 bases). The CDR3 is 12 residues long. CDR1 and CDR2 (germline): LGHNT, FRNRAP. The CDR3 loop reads CASGVGRTDAFF. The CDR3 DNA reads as TGTGCTAGTGGTGTGGGGCGTACTGATGCTTTCTTT.

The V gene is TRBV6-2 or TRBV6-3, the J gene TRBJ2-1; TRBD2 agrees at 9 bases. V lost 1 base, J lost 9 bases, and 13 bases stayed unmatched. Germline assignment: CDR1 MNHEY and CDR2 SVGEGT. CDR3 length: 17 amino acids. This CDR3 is CASSYFPRGGAWFEQFF. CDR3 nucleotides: TGTGCCAGCAGTTACTTTCCCCGCGGGGGGGCCTGGTTTGAGCAGTTCTTC.

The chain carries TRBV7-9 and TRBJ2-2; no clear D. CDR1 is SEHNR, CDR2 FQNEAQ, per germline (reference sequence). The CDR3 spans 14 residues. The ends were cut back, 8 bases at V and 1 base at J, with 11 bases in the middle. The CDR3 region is CASGKDGNTGELFF. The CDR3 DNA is TGTGCCAGCGGAAAAGACGGGAACACCGGGGAGCTGTTTTTT.

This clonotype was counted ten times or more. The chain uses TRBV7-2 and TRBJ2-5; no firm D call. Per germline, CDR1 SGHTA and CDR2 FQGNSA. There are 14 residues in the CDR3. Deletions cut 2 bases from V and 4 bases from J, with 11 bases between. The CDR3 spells CASSLWGSGETQYF. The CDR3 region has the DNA TGTGCCAGCAGCTTATGGGGTTCGGGAGAGACCCAGTACTTC.

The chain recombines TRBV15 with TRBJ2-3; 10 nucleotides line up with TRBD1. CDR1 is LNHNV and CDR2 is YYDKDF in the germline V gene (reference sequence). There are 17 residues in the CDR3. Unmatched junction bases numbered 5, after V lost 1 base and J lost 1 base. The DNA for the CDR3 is TGTGCCACCAGCAGAGGGTGGGGGACAGGGGGCACAGATACGCAGTATTTT. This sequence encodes CATSRGWGTGGTDTQYF.